The 20 T cell receptor beta chains below all came from one sample that was sequenced in a study of naive and memory T cell subsets. Both TRBC1 and TRBC2 were covered by a beta constant-region primer of two equimolar oligonucleotides. Using its own MiXCR run on the UMI-ligation and nested PCR reads, TCRdb lists one record per CDR3 protein. The sample holds some 85,000 distinct CDR3 sequences, roughly 14% seen once. Sequenced sample: central memory CD4+ T cells from blood. These TCRs come from a human donor in good health.

This clonotype was seen only a few times. Written as DNA, the CDR3 is TGTGCCAGCAGCTCTCAGACGGGTCTGGCCTACAATGAGCAGTTCTTC. Residues: CASSSQTGLAYNEQFF. The chain couples TRBV7-7 to TRBJ2-1; D gene unclear. Germline V gives CDR1 SSHAT, CDR2 FNYEAQ (reference sequence). The V gene lost 4 bases and the J gene lost 2 bases, with 15 bases spanning the gap. The CDR3 extends over 16 amino acids.

The sample holds a few counts of this clonotype. The chain recombines TRBV2 with TRBJ2-3; D is possibly TRBD2 (6 bases). Germline loops: CDR1 SNHLY, CDR2 FYNNEI. CDR3 length: 14 amino acids. Trimming took off 7 bases at V and 4 bases at J, with 15 bases between the two ends. This CDR3 is CASKGGRGSDTQYF. The CDR3 bases are TGTGCCAGCAAAGGAGGGAGAGGCTCAGATACGCAGTATTTT.

This clonotype came up many times. This chain joins TRBV6-5 and TRBJ2-3, with D perhaps assigned TRBD1 or TRBD2 (5 bases each). This CDR3 has 14 residues. Germline V gene lookup returns CDR1 MNHEY and CDR2 SVGAGI. The V and J ends lost 5 bases and 0 bases respectively, with 9 bases between them. Written as DNA, the CDR3 is TGTGCCAGCAGTCCGGGACCCAGCACAGATACGCAGTATTTT. This sequence encodes CASSPGPSTDTQYF.

CDR3 nucleotides: TGCGCCAGCAGCTTGGTCGCGACAGGGGGCTACAATGAGCAGTTCTTC. Translating it yields CASSLVATGGYNEQFF. V is TRBV5-1 and J is TRBJ2-1, with 9 bases aligning to TRBD1. The V and J ends lost 0 bases and 3 bases, in that order; junction bases with no gene match: 4. Looked up from germline, CDR1 is SGHRS and CDR2 is YFSETQ. This CDR3 is built from 16 residues.

V usage is TRBV10-1 and J usage is TRBJ1-1, with TRBD1 matching over 8 bases. Per the germline V gene, CDR1 is WNHNN and CDR2 is SYGVQD (reference sequence). This CDR3 region has 13 residues. Unmatched junction bases numbered 3, after V lost 3 bases and J lost 6 bases. The CDR3 region has the DNA TGCGCCAGCAGTGACTCGGACAGGGCTGAAGCTTTCTTT. Translation: CASSDSDRAEAFF.

Many counts were recorded for this clonotype. J is TRBJ2-3 and V is TRBV7-7, with TRBD2 identical over 7 bases. V shed 3 bases and J 2 bases; nucleotides not matched to a gene: 8. Germline CDR1 is SSHAT and CDR2 is FNYEAQ (reference sequence). This CDR3 comprises 16 residues. The CDR3 protein is CASSLGSSGNTDTQYF. In DNA form, the CDR3 reads TGTGCCAGCAGCTTGGGCTCTAGCGGTAACACAGATACGCAGTATTTT.

In its sample, this clonotype was seen many times. The chain uses TRBV30 and TRBJ2-2, with D perhaps TRBD2 (5 bases). The length of the CDR3 is 14 residues. V lost 1 base to trimming and J lost 5 bases, with 11 bases between them. Germline V gene lookup returns CDR1 GTSNPN and CDR2 SVGIG (reference sequence). The CDR3 DNA is TGTGCCTGGAGTGGATTCGGGGAGACCGGGGAGCTGTTTTTT. Translating gives CAWSGFGETGELFF.

This clonotype was counted ten times or more. The V and J genes are TRBV12-3 or TRBV12-4 and TRBJ2-3; D not resolved. V was clipped by 0 bases and J by 6 bases, with 7 bases between them. The CDR3 is 13 amino acids. The CDR3 region is CASSLARRDTQYF. In nucleotides, the CDR3 is TGTGCCAGCAGTTTAGCGCGGCGGGATACGCAGTATTTT.

The chain recombines TRBV24-1 with TRBJ2-5; D is perhaps TRBD2 (6 bases). Per the germline V gene, CDR1 is KGHDR and CDR2 is SFDVKD. This CDR3 region has 13 residues. The V and J ends lost 6 bases and 4 bases respectively, with 11 bases between them. In DNA form, the CDR3 reads TGTGCCACCAGTACTAGCTCCGTAGAGACCCAGTACTTC. Translated: CATSTSSVETQYF.

V is TRBV19 and J is TRBJ1-6, with 10 bases lining up with TRBD1. The CDR3 loop spans 14 amino acids. Germline values: CDR1 LNHDA, CDR2 SQIVND (reference sequence). The junction had 2 bases not matched to a gene; V was cut back by 3 bases and J by 9 bases. CDR3 in DNA: TGTGCCAGTAGTATCGGGACAGGGGTTTCACCCCTCCACTTT. Amino acids: CASSIGTGVSPLHF.

This clonotype has at least ten counts. The chain recombines TRBV7-7 with TRBJ2-5; no clear D gene. Germline-derived CDR1 and CDR2 are SSHAT and FNYEAQ (reference sequence). The CDR3 is 11 residues long. Trimming removed 10 bases from V and 2 bases from J, with 8 bases in between. CDR3 in amino acids: CAIIKQETQYF. CDR3 sequence (DNA): TGTGCCATCATAAAGCAAGAGACCCAGTACTTC. The entire variable domain, with the rest obtained from reference TRBV7-7 and TRBJ2-5, is as follows: GAGVSQSPRYKVTKRGQDVTLRCDPISSHATLYWYQQALGQGPEFLTYFNYEAQPDKSGLPSDRFSAERPEGSISTLTIQRTEQRDSAMYRCAIIKQETQYFGPGTRLLVL.

This clonotype has at least ten counts. V and J are TRBV20-1 and TRBJ1-1, with a tentative D call TRBD1 (5 bases). V was trimmed by 3 bases and J by 5 bases, leaving 16 bases between them. This CDR3 has 14 amino acids. Germline loops: CDR1 DFQATT, CDR2 SNEGSKA (reference sequence). CDR3 sequence reads: CSASFRVGGTEAFF. The CDR3 DNA follows: TGCAGTGCTAGTTTTAGGGTTGGGGGGACTGAAGCTTTCTTT.

This clonotype was observed a handful of times. This rearrangement joins TRBV20-1 to TRBJ1-2; TRBD1 aligns across 7 bases. V trimming: 5 bases; J trimming: 1 base; junction bases outside the gene matches: 16. Germline V gene data show CDR1 as DFQATT and CDR2 as SNEGSKA (reference sequence). The CDR3 spans 17 residues. The CDR3 protein is CSASNPGRGGINYGYTF. The CDR3 DNA follows: TGCAGTGCTTCCAACCCCGGCAGGGGGGGAATTAACTATGGCTACACCTTC.

This chain links TRBV7-8 with TRBJ2-2; 11 bases align to TRBD2. This CDR3 region has 17 residues. Looked up from germline, CDR1 is SGHVS and CDR2 is FQNEAQ. J lost 6 bases, V lost 4 bases, and 10 bases had no gene match. The CDR3 is CASSSGSLAGGPGELFF. CDR3 nucleotide sequence: TGTGCCAGCAGCTCCGGGAGCCTAGCGGGAGGCCCCGGGGAGCTGTTTTTT.

This clonotype was detected a few times. CDR3 region: CASSFNNRALHF. The CDR3 DNA is TGTGCCAGCAGCTTCAATAATCGGGCCCTCCACTTT. The gene calls are TRBV11-2 and TRBJ1-6; D gene uncertain. Trimming left V 3 bases short and J 14 bases short, with 11 bases between. Germline V gives CDR1 SGHAT, CDR2 FQNNGV. The CDR3 length is 12 residues.

V and J are TRBV10-3 and TRBJ2-7; D uncertain. Trimming pared 0 bases from V and 5 bases from J, leaving 8 bases between. Germline V gives CDR1 ENHRY, CDR2 SYGVKD. There are 13 residues in the CDR3. CDR3 in DNA: TGTGCCATCAGTGAGTCGACCAGGAACGAGCAGTACTTC. Its protein is CAISESTRNEQYF.

V is TRBV2 and J is TRBJ1-5; tentative D call: TRBD1 (5 bases). The V gene's germline CDR1 is SNHLY and CDR2 FYNNEI. V lost 7 bases and J lost 6, with 19 bases in between. This CDR3 contains 15 residues. The CDR3 sequence: CASTGGAGIGQPQHF. In DNA, the CDR3 is TGTGCCAGCACCGGTGGGGCAGGGATTGGTCAGCCCCAGCATTTT.

This clonotype was detected many times. This rearrangement joins TRBV10-1 to TRBJ1-1; 7 bases line up with TRBD1. Germline values: CDR1 WNHNN, CDR2 SYGVQD (reference sequence). The CDR3 loop spans 16 amino acids. Trimming removed 0 bases from V and 5 bases from J; junction bases left unmatched: 9. The CDR3 region has the DNA TGCGCCAGCAGTGAGTCGACTCCGACAGGGCGGACTGAAGCTTTCTTT. It translates to CASSESTPTGRTEAFF.

This clonotype was counted many times. The chain couples TRBV19 to TRBJ1-5; D ambiguous. Germline V lookup: CDR1 LNHDA, CDR2 SQIVND (reference sequence). This CDR3 contains 17 residues. Trimming pared 7 bases from V and 7 bases from J, leaving 26 bases between. CDR3 sequence: CASKSRTDPVAGQPQHF. CDR3 bases: TGTGCCAGTAAATCCCGGACCGACCCCGTAGCGGGCCAGCCCCAGCATTTT. Full variable domain (remainder filled in from reference TRBV19 and TRBJ1-5): DGGITQSPKYLFRKEGQNVTLSCEQNLNHDAMYWYRQDPGQGLRLIYYSQIVNDFQKGDIAEGYSVSREKKESFPLTVTSAQKNPTAFYLCASKSRTDPVAGQPQHFGDGTRLSIL.

This clonotype showed up many times. The chain joins TRBV2 to TRBJ2-7, with 9 nucleotides matching TRBD2. The ends lost 0 bases at V and 3 bases at J; junction bases unmatched: 12. CDR3 length: 18 residues. The V gene's germline CDR1 is SNHLY and CDR2 FYNNEI. DNA for the CDR3: TGTGCCAGCAGTGAAGCGCATATGCGTCTAGCGGGGAACTACGAGCAGTACTTC. Its protein is CASSEAHMRLAGNYEQYF.